Included here is one T cell receptor (beta chain) sequence, with context. The antigen is unknown. Noted treatment: roughly nine-day PBMC culture with coronavirus spike peptide pools or control peptides (ViraFEST assay). The data were obtained in a study of vaccination and CD4 T cells after COVID-19. Looking at the study overall: Cells were stimulated with overlapping spike peptides from SARS-CoV-2, HCoV-NL63, HCoV-OC43 and HCoV-229E.

The Oncomine TCR Beta short-read assay generated sequence data from the DNA of cultured CD4+ T cells. TCRdb re-analysed the PCR reads in MiXCR, keeping a single row per CDR3 protein. The sample records about 12,000 distinct CDR3 sequences, around half being singletons. Trimming removed 5 bases at V and 0 bases at J, with 8 bases between. Germline CDR1 reads SGHRS; CDR2 reads YFSETQ. The CDR3 runs to 14 residues. Findings and caveats of the study: SARS-CoV-2-reactive clonotype medians increased from around 20 to 38, not significantly.

Sequenced input: CD4+ T cells from blood, cultured in vitro. The chain uses TRBV5-1 and TRBJ2-2; D is unclear. The clonotype originates from a human donor who had recovered from COVID-19. CDR3 sequence reads: CASSPSANTGELFF. For the CDR3, the DNA is TGCGCCAGCAGTCCCAGTGCGAACACCGGGGAGCTGTTTTTT.